These 26 T cell receptor beta chains originate from one sample sequenced in a study of shared clonotypes between healthy human individuals. Profiled with immunoSEQ multiplex PCR; TCRdb holds only in-frame clones, not every one. Of about 2 million clones listed, roughly 95% are singletons. Naive CD8 populations comprised CD45RO-negative cells positively selected for CCR7, excluding terminally differentiated effector memory CD45RA+ cells. The sample was naive CD8+ T cells sorted from blood. Receptors were obtained from a man between 18 and 29 years old in good health.

This clone was observed a single time. The chain joins TRBV5-1 to TRBJ1-1, with TRBD1 identical over 8 bases. Germline CDR1 SGHRS, CDR2 YFSETQ. This CDR3 has 15 amino acids. The V gene end was trimmed by 3 bases and the J gene end by 1 base; junction bases not matched to a gene: 5. The CDR3 loop is CASSSDRGRNTEAFF. The CDR3 region has the DNA TGCGCCAGCAGCTCCGACAGGGGAAGGAACACTGAAGCTTTCTTT.

This clone was recorded only once. The same CDR3 can be traced to other DNA sequences in this sample. The rearrangement uses TRBV19 and TRBJ2-7; D ambiguous. The CDR3 has 14 residues. The germline V and J ends were trimmed by 3 bases and 4 bases, with 13 bases remaining between them. The germline gives CDR1 LNHDA, CDR2 SQIVND (reference sequence). The DNA for the CDR3 is TGTGCCAGTAGTATTATGGGGTCCAGTTACGAGCAGTACTTC. This sequence encodes CASSIMGSSYEQYF.

In this sample, this clone turned up once. V and J are TRBV11-1 and TRBJ1-2; the D is unclear. Germline CDR1 and CDR2: SGHAT and FQDESV (reference sequence). The CDR3 sequence is 12 residues long. The ends were cut back, 1 base at V and 4 bases at J, with 4 bases in the middle. CDR3 sequence (DNA): TGTGCCAGCAGCTTAGGGGTCTATGGCTACACCTTC. Translated, it gives CASSLGVYGYTF.

The V gene is TRBV6-5, the J gene TRBJ1-6, with D tentatively TRBD1 (6 bases). The V end lost 2 bases, the J end lost 4 bases, and 12 bases lay between the germline ends. This CDR3 contains 16 residues. Germline V gene lookup returns CDR1 MNHEY and CDR2 SVGAGI. This chain's CDR3 is CASSYGGGGYNSPLHF. The CDR3 DNA reads as TGTGCCAGCAGTTACGGGGGGGGCGGTTATAATTCACCCCTCCACTTT.

This clone was recorded once. This chain links TRBV25-1 with TRBJ1-2; D is unclear. The CDR3 spans 14 residues. Germline V lookup: CDR1 MGHDK, CDR2 SYGVNS. V was cut by 2 bases and J by 8 bases, with 15 bases left in between. DNA of the CDR3: TGTGCCAGCAGTGAAGACGTTCTGGTCTCCGGCTACACCTTC. It encodes CASSEDVLVSGYTF.

This chain connects TRBV13 to TRBJ2-7; 10 nucleotides match TRBD2. This CDR3 comprises 13 residues. Germline loops: CDR1 PRHDT, CDR2 FYEKMQ (reference sequence). The junction had 3 bases not matched to a gene; V was cut back by 5 bases and J by 5 bases. The CDR3 here is CASSPGTSDEQYF. CDR3 DNA: TGTGCCAGCAGCCCGGGGACTAGCGACGAGCAGTACTTC.

J is TRBJ1-2 and V is TRBV2; D is possibly TRBD1 (6 bases). The CDR3 extends over 13 amino acids. CDR1 SNHLY and CDR2 FYNNEI come from the germline V gene. V lost 6 bases to trimming and J lost 2 bases, with 10 bases between them. The chain's CDR3 is CASRDGTNYGYTF. The CDR3 bases are TGTGCCAGCAGGGACGGGACAAACTATGGCTACACCTTC.

The J gene is TRBJ2-7, the V gene TRBV7-6; TRBD2 might be the D (5 bases). The ends were cut back, 2 bases at V and 2 bases at J, with 19 bases in the middle. Germline CDR1 SGHVS, CDR2 FNYEAQ. The CDR3 spans 17 residues. In DNA, the CDR3 is TGTGCCAGCAGCTTACCTAGTGGTAGCGCCGTACCCTACGAGCAGTACTTC. Its protein is CASSLPSGSAVPYEQYF.

This chain joins TRBV10-3 and TRBJ2-3; either TRBD1 or TRBD2 may supply D (5 bases each). V shed 3 bases and J shed 6 bases, with 10 bases lying between them. CDR3 length: 13 amino acids. Looked up from germline, CDR1 is ENHRY and CDR2 is SYGVKD. The CDR3 sequence is CAISDGTKDTQYF. CDR3 in DNA: TGTGCCATCAGTGATGGGACCAAGGATACGCAGTATTTT.

The J gene is TRBJ2-2, the V gene TRBV6-5; D may be TRBD1 (6 bases). Trimming took off 8 bases at V and 3 bases at J, with 16 bases between the two ends. Germline V gene sequence: CDR1 MNHEY, CDR2 SVGAGI. The CDR3 is 15 residues long. The CDR3 region has the DNA TGTGCCAGCCACCCGGCAGGGGCGTACACCGGGGAGCTGTTTTTT. The encoded protein is CASHPAGAYTGELFF.

The gene calls are TRBV9 and TRBJ2-3; the D gene is possibly TRBD1 (5 bases). Germline CDR1 is SGDLS and CDR2 is YYNGEE. Trimming cost V 0 bases and J 0 bases, with 11 bases left between them. The CDR3 sequence is 16 residues long. In DNA form, the CDR3 reads TGTGCCAGCAGCGTAGAAGGCAGGGATAGCACAGATACGCAGTATTTT. This encodes CASSVEGRDSTDTQYF. The whole variable domain, filled in from reference TRBV9 and TRBJ2-3, reads DSGVTQTPKHLITATGQRVTLRCSPRSGDLSVYWYQQSLDQGLQFLIQYYNGEERAKGNILERFSAQQFPDLHSELNLSSLELGDSALYFCASSVEGRDSTDTQYFGPGTRLTVL.

CDR3 DNA: TGTGCCAGCAGTCTGACAGGGACGGCCGGGGAGCTGTTTTTT. It specifies CASSLTGTAGELFF. The J gene is TRBJ2-2, the V gene TRBV6-5; the match to TRBD1 covers 7 bases. From germline, CDR1 is MNHEY and CDR2 SVGAGI. J lost 6 bases, V lost 5 bases, and 6 bases had no gene match. This CDR3 has 14 residues.

V gene TRBV9 combines with J gene TRBJ2-5; 11 nucleotides line up with TRBD2. V lost 4 bases and J lost 7; bases outside the gene matches: 6. This CDR3 contains 14 residues. In germline, CDR1 is SGDLS, CDR2 YYNGEE. This chain's CDR3 is CASSLAGGPGTQYF. In nucleotides, the CDR3 is TGTGCCAGCAGCCTAGCGGGAGGCCCAGGGACCCAGTACTTC.

V is TRBV7-2 and J is TRBJ2-7, with D uncertain. The CDR3 is made up of 10 amino acids. V shed 5 bases and J shed 2 bases, with 1 base lying between them. The germline V gene has CDR1 SGHTA and CDR2 FQGNSA. CDR3 loop: CASSPYEQYF. DNA for the CDR3: TGTGCCAGCAGCCCCTACGAGCAGTACTTC.

In this sample, this clone turned up a few times. This chain links TRBV7-9 with TRBJ1-2, with D hard to call. This CDR3 is 14 amino acids long. Germline CDR1 reads SEHNR; CDR2 reads FQNEAQ (reference sequence). V lost 4 bases and J lost 0, with 9 bases in between. The CDR3 bases are TGTGCCAGCAGCTCCTCGTTAGCTAACTATGGCTACACCTTC. It is translated as CASSSSLANYGYTF.

This rearrangement joins TRBV30 to TRBJ1-1; D unresolved. The length of the CDR3 is 12 residues. Germline loops: CDR1 GTSNPN, CDR2 SVGIG (reference sequence). Trimming removed 1 base from V and 8 bases from J, with 11 bases in between. The CDR3 bases are TGTGCCTGGAGTGATCCTTGGGGAGAAGCTTTCTTT. Protein: CAWSDPWGEAFF.

With respect to this clone: Other DNA sequences in the sample encode the same CDR3. The chain combines TRBV5-1 with TRBJ2-5; D is undetermined. This CDR3 spans 11 amino acids. V was shortened by 7 bases and J by 0 bases, with 4 bases between the two germline ends. Germline V gene lookup returns CDR1 SGHRS and CDR2 YFSETQ. The CDR3 nucleotides read TGCGCCAGCTCATACCAAGAGACCCAGTACTTC. Residues: CASSYQETQYF.

This sequence joins TRBV13 and TRBJ1-1, with a tentative D call TRBD1 (6 bases). Trimming stripped 2 bases from V and 0 bases from J, with 10 bases between. Germline-derived CDR1 and CDR2 are PRHDT and FYEKMQ (reference sequence). The CDR3 consists of 15 residues. CDR3 DNA: TGTGCCAGCAGCTTAACTACAGGGATGAACACTGAAGCTTTCTTT. Protein: CASSLTTGMNTEAFF. The full variable domain, its missing parts supplied by reference TRBV13 and TRBJ1-1, is AAGVIQSPRHLIKEKRETATLKCYPIPRHDTVYWYQQGPGQDPQFLISFYEKMQSDKGSIPDRFSAQQFSDYHSELNMSSLELGDSALYFCASSLTTGMNTEAFFGQGTRLTVV.

This chain joins TRBV13 and TRBJ2-7; D tentatively fits TRBD1 or TRBD2 (6 bases each). Trimming pared 0 bases from V and 4 bases from J, leaving 16 bases between. The germline CDR1 and CDR2 sequences are PRHDT and FYEKMQ (reference sequence). The CDR3 runs to 16 residues. The chain's CDR3 is CASSLGPGGGRYEQYF. The CDR3 coding sequence is TGTGCCAGCAGCTTAGGTCCCGGGGGCGGTCGGTACGAGCAGTACTTC.

The chain combines TRBV27 with TRBJ1-6; TRBD1 aligns across 8 bases. The CDR3 runs 15 residues. V trimming: 3 bases; J trimming: 7 bases; junction bases outside the gene matches: 5. CDR1 is MNHEY and CDR2 is SMNVEV in the germline V gene (reference sequence). DNA of the CDR3: TGTGCCAGCAGTTTGTCCAGGGGGCAGAATTCACCCCTCCACTTT. As protein: CASSLSRGQNSPLHF.

The V gene is TRBV7-9, the J gene TRBJ1-2; TRBD1 agrees at 9 bases. V dropped 4 bases and J dropped 5; count of bases not matched to a gene: 8. This CDR3 comprises 15 residues. Germline-derived CDR1 and CDR2 are SEHNR and FQNEAQ (reference sequence). The CDR3 DNA follows: TGTGCCAGCAGCTCAGAGGGGACAGGGCGGTATGGCTACACCTTC. It encodes CASSSEGTGRYGYTF. Full variable domain (rest looked up from reference TRBV7-9 and TRBJ1-2): DTGVSQNPRHKITKRGQNVTFRCDPISEHNRLYWYRQTLGQGPEFLTYFQNEAQLEKSRLLSDRFSAERPKGSFSTLEIQRTEQGDSAMYLCASSSEGTGRYGYTFGSGTRLTVV.

Turning to this clone: Other DNA sequences in this sample translate to the same CDR3. The V gene is TRBV6-6, the J gene TRBJ2-7, with a tentative D call TRBD2 (6 bases). The CDR3 loop spans 13 amino acids. The germline CDR1 and CDR2 sequences are MNHNY and SVGAGI (reference sequence). Trimming took off 2 bases at V and 3 bases at J, with 8 bases between the two ends. DNA of the CDR3: TGTGCCAGCAGTTACCCCGGGAGCTACGAGCAGTACTTC. This codes for CASSYPGSYEQYF.

CDR3 sequence: CASSLWPGASPEAFF. The DNA of the CDR3 is TGTGCCAGCAGTTTATGGCCGGGGGCGTCCCCTGAAGCTTTCTTT. The V call is TRBV28, the J call TRBJ1-1; TRBD1 is a possible D gene (6 bases). The CDR3 consists of 15 residues. Trimming removed 0 bases at V and 6 bases at J, with 14 bases between. Germline CDR1 is MDHEN and CDR2 is SYDVKM. Complete variable domain (other parts from reference TRBV28 and TRBJ1-1): DVKVTQSSRYLVKRTGEKVFLECVQDMDHENMFWYRQDPGLGLRLIYFSYDVKMKEKGDIPEGYSVSREKKERFSLILESASTNQTSMYLCASSLWPGASPEAFFGQGTRLTVV.

The CDR3 DNA reads as TGTGCCAGCAGCTTCGCCAGGGGGTCCGGGGAGCTGTTTTTT. This encodes CASSFARGSGELFF. J is TRBJ2-2 and V is TRBV11-3; TRBD1 matches at 7 bases. The V and J ends lost 3 bases and 6 bases, in that order; junction bases with no gene match: 4. Germline values: CDR1 SGHNT, CDR2 YENEEA. The CDR3 sequence is 14 residues long.

The gene calls are TRBV4-1 and TRBJ2-5; TRBD1 or TRBD2 may be the D gene (6 bases each). V was shortened by 4 bases and J by 0 bases, with 9 bases between the two germline ends. The CDR3 spans 14 residues. Germline V gene lookup returns CDR1 MGHRA and CDR2 YSYEKL. The CDR3 nucleotides are TGCGCCAGCAGCCCGGAGGGGGACCAAGAGACCCAGTACTTC. Translation gives CASSPEGDQETQYF.

The rearrangement uses TRBV25-1 and TRBJ2-5; no clear D. CDR1 MGHDK and CDR2 SYGVNS come from the germline V gene. The CDR3 length is 14 residues. V lost 11 bases and J 2 bases, leaving 18 bases between the germline ends. The CDR3 nucleotides are TGTGCCGCTCCCTCTGCGGCCGCGCAAGAGACCCAGTACTTC. Protein: CAAPSAAAQETQYF.